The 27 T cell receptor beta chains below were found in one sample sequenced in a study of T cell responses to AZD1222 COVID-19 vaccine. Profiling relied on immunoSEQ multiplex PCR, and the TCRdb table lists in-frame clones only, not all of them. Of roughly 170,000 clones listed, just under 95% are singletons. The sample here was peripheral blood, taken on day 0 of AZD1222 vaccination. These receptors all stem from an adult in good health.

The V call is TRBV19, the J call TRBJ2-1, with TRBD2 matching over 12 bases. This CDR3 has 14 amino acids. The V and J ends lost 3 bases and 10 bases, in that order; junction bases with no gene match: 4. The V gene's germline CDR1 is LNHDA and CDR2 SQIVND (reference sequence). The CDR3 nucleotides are TGTGCCAGTAGTATCGGACTAGCGGGGAACGAGCAGTTCTTC. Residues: CASSIGLAGNEQFF.

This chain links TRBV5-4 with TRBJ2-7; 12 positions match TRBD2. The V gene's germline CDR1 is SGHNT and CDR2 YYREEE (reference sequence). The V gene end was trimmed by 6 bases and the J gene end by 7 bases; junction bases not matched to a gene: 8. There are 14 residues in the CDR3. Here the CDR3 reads CASTSGLAGGEQYF. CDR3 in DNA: TGTGCCAGCACCTCAGGGCTAGCGGGGGGGGAGCAGTACTTC.

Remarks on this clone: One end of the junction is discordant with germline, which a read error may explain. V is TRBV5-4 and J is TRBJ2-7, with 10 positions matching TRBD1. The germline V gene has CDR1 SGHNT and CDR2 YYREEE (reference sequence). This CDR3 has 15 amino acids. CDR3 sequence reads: CASRLAGQGSYEQYF. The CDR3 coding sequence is TGTGCCAGCAGATTGGCGGGACAGGGGAGCTACGAGCAGTACTTC.

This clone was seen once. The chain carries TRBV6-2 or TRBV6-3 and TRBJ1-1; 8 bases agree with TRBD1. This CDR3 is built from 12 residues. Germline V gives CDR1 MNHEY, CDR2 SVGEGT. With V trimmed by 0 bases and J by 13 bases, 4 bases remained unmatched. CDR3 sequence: CASSYSDRAHFF. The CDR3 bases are TGTGCCAGCAGTTACTCGGACAGGGCCCATTTCTTT.

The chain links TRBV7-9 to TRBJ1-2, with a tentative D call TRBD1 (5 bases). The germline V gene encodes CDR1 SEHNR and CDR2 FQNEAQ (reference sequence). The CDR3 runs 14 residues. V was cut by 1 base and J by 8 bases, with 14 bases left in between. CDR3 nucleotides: TGTGCCAGCAGCTTAGTGGGGCACCCCGGGGGCTACACCTTC. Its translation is CASSLVGHPGGYTF.

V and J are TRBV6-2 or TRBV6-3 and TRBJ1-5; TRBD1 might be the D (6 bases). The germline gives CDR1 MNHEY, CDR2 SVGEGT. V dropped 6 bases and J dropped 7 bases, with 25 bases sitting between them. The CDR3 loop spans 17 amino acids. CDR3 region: CASSQSTGTYREQPQHF. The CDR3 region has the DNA TGTGCCAGCAGCCAATCGACCGGGACTTACAGGGAACAGCCCCAGCATTTT.

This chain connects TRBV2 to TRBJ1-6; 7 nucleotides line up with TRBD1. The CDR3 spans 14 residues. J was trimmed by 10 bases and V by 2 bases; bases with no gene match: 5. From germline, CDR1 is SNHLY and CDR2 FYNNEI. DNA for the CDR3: TGTGCCAGCAGTGAAAGACAGGGAGCCTCACCCCTCCACTTT. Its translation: CASSERQGASPLHF.

The CDR3 coding sequence is TGTGCCAGCTCATCAGAAAACCCGAATTCACCCCTCCACTTT. Translating it yields CASSSENPNSPLHF. The V and J genes are TRBV18 and TRBJ1-6; D not resolved. Deletions cut 5 bases from V and 7 bases from J, with 12 bases between. CDR1 and CDR2 (germline): KGHSH, LQKENI. This CDR3 region has 14 residues.

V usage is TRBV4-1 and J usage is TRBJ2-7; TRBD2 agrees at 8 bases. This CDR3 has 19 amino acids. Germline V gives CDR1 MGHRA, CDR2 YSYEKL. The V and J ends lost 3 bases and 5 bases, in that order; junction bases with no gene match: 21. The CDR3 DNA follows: TGCGCCAGCAGCCAGGACTTGGCGGGGGGTGGGAGCTTCTCGGACGAGCAGTACTTC. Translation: CASSQDLAGGGSFSDEQYF.

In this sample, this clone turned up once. This CDR3 is CATSRDPAYEQYF. CDR3 DNA sequence: TGTGCCACCAGCAGGGACCCGGCCTACGAGCAGTACTTC. V is TRBV15 and J is TRBJ2-7; D is unclear. V dropped 3 bases and J dropped 2 bases, with 8 bases sitting between them. The length of the CDR3 is 13 residues. The germline gives CDR1 LNHNV, CDR2 YYDKDF (reference sequence).

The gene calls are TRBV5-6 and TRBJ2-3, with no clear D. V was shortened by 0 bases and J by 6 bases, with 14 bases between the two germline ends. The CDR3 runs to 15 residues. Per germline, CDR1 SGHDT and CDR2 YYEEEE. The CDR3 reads CASSLGVGRSDTQYF. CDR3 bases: TGTGCCAGCAGCTTGGGTGTAGGCCGTTCGGATACGCAGTATTTT. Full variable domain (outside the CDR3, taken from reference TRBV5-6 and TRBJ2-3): DAGVTQSPTHLIKTRGQQVTLRCSPKSGHDTVSWYQQALGQGPQFIFQYYEEEERQRGNFPDRFSGHQFPNYSSELNVNALLLGDSALYLCASSLGVGRSDTQYFGPGTRLTVL.

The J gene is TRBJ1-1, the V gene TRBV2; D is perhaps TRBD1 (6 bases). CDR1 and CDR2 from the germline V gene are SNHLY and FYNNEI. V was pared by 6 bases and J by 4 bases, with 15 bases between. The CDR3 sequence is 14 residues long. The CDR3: CASRRGARGTEAFF. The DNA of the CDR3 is TGTGCCAGCAGGAGGGGGGCCCGAGGCACTGAAGCTTTCTTT.

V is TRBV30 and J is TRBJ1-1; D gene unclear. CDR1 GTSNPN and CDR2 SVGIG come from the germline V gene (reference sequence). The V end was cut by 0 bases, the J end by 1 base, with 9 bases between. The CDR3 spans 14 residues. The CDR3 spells CAWSVNHRNTEAFF. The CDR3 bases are TGTGCCTGGAGTGTAAATCACAGGAACACTGAAGCTTTCTTT.

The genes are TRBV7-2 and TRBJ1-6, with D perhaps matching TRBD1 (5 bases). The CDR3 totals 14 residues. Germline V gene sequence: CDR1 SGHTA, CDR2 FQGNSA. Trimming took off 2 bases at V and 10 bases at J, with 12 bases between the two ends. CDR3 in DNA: TGTGCCAGCAGCTTATTTAGCTCAGGGTCACCCCTCCACTTT. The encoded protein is CASSLFSSGSPLHF.

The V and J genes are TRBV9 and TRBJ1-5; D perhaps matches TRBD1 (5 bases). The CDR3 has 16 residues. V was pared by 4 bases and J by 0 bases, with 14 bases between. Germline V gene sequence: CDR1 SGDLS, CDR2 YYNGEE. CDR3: CASSPGGGNSNQPQHF. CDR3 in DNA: TGTGCCAGCAGCCCCGGGGGAGGGAATAGCAATCAGCCCCAGCATTTT.

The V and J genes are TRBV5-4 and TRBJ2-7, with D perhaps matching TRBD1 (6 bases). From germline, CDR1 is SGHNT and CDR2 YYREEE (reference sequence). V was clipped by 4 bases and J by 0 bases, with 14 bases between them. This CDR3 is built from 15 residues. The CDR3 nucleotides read TGTGCCAGCAGCCCTGGGGGCTCAAGCTCCTACGAGCAGTACTTC. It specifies CASSPGGSSSYEQYF.

The CDR3 is CASSQDVGPSYEQYF. CDR3 bases: TGTGCCAGCAGCCAAGATGTTGGGCCCTCCTACGAGCAGTACTTC. The rearrangement uses TRBV4-2 and TRBJ2-7; D gene ambiguous. The V end lost 0 bases, the J end lost 0 bases, and 9 bases lay between the germline ends. The CDR3 loop spans 15 amino acids. The germline V gene encodes CDR1 LGHNA and CDR2 YNFKEQ.

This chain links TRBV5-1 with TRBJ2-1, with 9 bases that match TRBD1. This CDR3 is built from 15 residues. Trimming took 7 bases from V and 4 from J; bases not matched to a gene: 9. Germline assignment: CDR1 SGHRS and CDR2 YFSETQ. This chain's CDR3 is CASSPGQGNYNEQFF. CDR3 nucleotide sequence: TGCGCCAGCTCCCCGGGACAGGGAAATTACAATGAGCAGTTCTTC.

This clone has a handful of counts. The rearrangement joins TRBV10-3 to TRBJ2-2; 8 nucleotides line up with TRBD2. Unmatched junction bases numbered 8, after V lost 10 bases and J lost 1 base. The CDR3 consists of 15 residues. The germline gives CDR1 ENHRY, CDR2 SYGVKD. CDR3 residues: CATAGSGENTGELFF. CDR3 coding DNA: TGTGCCACAGCGGGTAGCGGGGAGAACACCGGGGAGCTGTTTTTT.

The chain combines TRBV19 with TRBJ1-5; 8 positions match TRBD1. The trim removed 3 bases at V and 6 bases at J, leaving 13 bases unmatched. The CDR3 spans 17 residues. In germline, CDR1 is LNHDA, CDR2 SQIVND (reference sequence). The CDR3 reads CASSIRLRGPIGQPQHF. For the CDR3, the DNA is TGTGCCAGTAGTATTCGTCTCAGGGGGCCAATTGGTCAGCCCCAGCATTTT.

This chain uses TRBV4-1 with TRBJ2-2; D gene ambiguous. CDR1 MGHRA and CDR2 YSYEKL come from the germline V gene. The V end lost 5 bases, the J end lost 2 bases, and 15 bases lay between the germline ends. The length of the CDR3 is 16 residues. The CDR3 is CASSVSGGINTGELFF. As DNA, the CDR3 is TGCGCCAGCAGCGTCTCAGGCGGCATCAACACCGGGGAGCTGTTTTTT.

The CDR3 nucleotides read TGTGCCACCAGCAGAGAGGTGGGGGGTGGCTACACCTTC. Its protein is CATSREVGGGYTF. V and J are TRBV15 and TRBJ1-2, with a possible D match to TRBD1 (5 bases). With 0 bases removed from V and 7 bases from J, the gap between germline ends came to 9 bases. Germline V gene data show CDR1 as LNHNV and CDR2 as YYDKDF (reference sequence). The CDR3 covers 13 residues.

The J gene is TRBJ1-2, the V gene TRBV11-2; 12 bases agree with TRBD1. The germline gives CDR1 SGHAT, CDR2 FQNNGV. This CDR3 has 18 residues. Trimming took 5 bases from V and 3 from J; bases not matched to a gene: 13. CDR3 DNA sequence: TGTGCCAGCAGCCGGACATTGGGGGGACAGGGGGCTGACTATGGCTACACCTTC. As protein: CASSRTLGGQGADYGYTF.

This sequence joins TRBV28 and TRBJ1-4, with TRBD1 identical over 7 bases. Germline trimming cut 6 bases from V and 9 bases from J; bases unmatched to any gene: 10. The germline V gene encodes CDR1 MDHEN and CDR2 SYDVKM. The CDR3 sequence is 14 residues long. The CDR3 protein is CASSQGGIDKKLFF. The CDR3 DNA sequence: TGTGCCAGCAGCCAAGGGGGCATCGATAAAAAACTGTTTTTT.

The CDR3 DNA follows: TGCGCCAGCAGCTCCGCGGTTGAAGCTTTCTTT. Its protein is CASSSAVEAFF. This chain connects TRBV10-2 to TRBJ1-1; the D is unclear. CDR1 and CDR2 (germline): WSHSY, SAAADI. CDR3 size: 11 residues. V dropped 6 bases and J dropped 7 bases, with 9 bases sitting between them.

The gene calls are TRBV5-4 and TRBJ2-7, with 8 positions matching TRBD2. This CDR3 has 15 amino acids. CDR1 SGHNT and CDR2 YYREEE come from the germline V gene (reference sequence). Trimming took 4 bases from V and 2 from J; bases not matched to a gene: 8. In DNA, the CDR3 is TGTGCCAGCAGCCTCGGGGGGGGAAAGGCCTACGAGCAGTACTTC. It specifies CASSLGGGKAYEQYF.

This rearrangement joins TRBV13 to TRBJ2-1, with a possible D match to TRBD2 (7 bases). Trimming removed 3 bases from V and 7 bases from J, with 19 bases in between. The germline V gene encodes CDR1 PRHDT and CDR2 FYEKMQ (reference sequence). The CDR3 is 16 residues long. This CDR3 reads CASSFGGGGIRNEQFF. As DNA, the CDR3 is TGTGCCAGCAGCTTCGGGGGCGGGGGAATAAGGAATGAGCAGTTCTTC. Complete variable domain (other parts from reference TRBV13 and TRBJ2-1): AAGVIQSPRHLIKEKRETATLKCYPIPRHDTVYWYQQGPGQDPQFLISFYEKMQSDKGSIPDRFSAQQFSDYHSELNMSSLELGDSALYFCASSFGGGGIRNEQFFGPGTRLTVL.